The source of this T cell receptor (beta chain) is a study of OX40 agonist ivuxolimab in advanced cancers. Overall study context: Patients were infused with ivuxolimab every 2 weeks at 0.01 to 10 mg/kg.

The CDR3 totals 15 residues. In germline, CDR1 is LNHDA, CDR2 SQIVND (reference sequence). V trimming: 5 bases; J trimming: 7 bases; junction bases outside the gene matches: 11. Measured with immunoSEQ multiplex PCR; TCRdb has only the in-frame clones, and not every one. The sample records about 50,000 clones, about 81% being singletons. Sample: CD4+ or CD8+ T cells sorted from blood, taken in a trial of the OX40 agonist ivuxolimab. The clonotype originates from an adult with an advanced solid tumor such as melanoma, head and neck, liver or kidney cancer. The chain couples TRBV19 to TRBJ1-5, with 7 positions matching TRBD1. The CDR3 DNA is TGTGCCAGTAGTCCGGGACAGACTCCTAACCAGCCCCAGCATTTT. It is translated as CASSPGQTPNQPQHF.